The subject of this entry is one T cell receptor beta chain. What it binds is not known. The data stem from a study of OX40 agonist ivuxolimab in advanced cancers. Study details: Approximately 40% of patients had received prior checkpoint inhibitor therapy. Notes on the study in general: Doses of 0.1 to 3.0 mg/kg were accompanied by clonal expansion of CD4+ and CD8+ blood T cells by week 6.

Germline CDR1 reads MGHRA; CDR2 reads YSYEKL. The CDR3 spans 14 residues. With V trimmed by 2 bases and J by 7 bases, 4 bases remained unmatched. Autoimmune disease history or systemic immunosuppression led to patient exclusion. TCRdb's table, derived via immunoSEQ multiplex PCR, lists solely in-frame clones and lacks some. The table has 55,000 to 80,000 clones, about nine tenths seen once. The starting material was CD4+ or CD8+ T cells sorted from blood, obtained in a trial of the OX40 agonist ivuxolimab. The TCR originated in an adult with an advanced solid tumor such as melanoma, head and neck, liver or kidney cancer. The gene calls are TRBV4-1 and TRBJ1-4, with 7 bases fitting TRBD1. CDR3 region: CASSQQGVGEKLFF. The CDR3 DNA reads TGCGCCAGCAGCCAACAGGGGGTTGGTGAAAAACTGTTTTTT.